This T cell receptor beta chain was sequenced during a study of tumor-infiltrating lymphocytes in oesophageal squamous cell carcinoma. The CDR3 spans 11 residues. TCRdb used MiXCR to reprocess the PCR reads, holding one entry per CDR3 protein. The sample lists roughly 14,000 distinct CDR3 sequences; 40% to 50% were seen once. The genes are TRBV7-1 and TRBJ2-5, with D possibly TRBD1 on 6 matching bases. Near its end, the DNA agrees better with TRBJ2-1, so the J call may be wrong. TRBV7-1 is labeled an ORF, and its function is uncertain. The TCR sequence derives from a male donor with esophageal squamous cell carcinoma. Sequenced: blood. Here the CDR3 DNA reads TGTGCCAGCAGGGGGGCCTATGAGCAGTTCTTC. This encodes CASRGAYEQFF.